These T cell receptor beta chains were read from a single sample in a study of T-cell memory formation after mild COVID-19. TCRdb ran MiXCR on the 5' RACE reads and lists one entry per CDR3 protein. The sample contains roughly 15,000 distinct CDR3 sequences, roughly 21% of which appear only once. Sequenced material: PBMCs or a T cell subset sorted from them (not recorded which). These TCRs come from a man aged 18 to 35 who had mild COVID-19 (a few samples of this study predate the infection). Cell type and time point are not known. CDR3s include the opening cysteine and the closing phenylalanine or tryptophan. The order of the fields is J gene, V gene, D gene, clone size, CDR3 length, CDR3 DNA, CDR3 protein. A D gene is named only where the DNA matches it firmly. Rows give clone size only sometimes, using once, few, many, or a class for an expanded clone.

j_gene: TRBJ2-7
v_gene: TRBV7-9
d_gene: -
abundance: -
len: 11
CDR3nt: TGTGCCAGCAGCCTGTCCTACGAGCAGTACTTC
CDR3aa: CASSLSYEQYF

j_gene: TRBJ1-5
v_gene: TRBV6-2/TRBV6-3
d_gene: TRBD1
abundance: once
len: 18
CDR3nt: TGTGCCAGCACCTCCCGGGACAGACTAACGTATAGCAATCAGCCCCAGCATTTT
CDR3aa: CASTSRDRLTYSNQPQHF

j_gene: TRBJ1-5
v_gene: TRBV10-3
d_gene: TRBD1
abundance: few
len: 14
CDR3nt: TGTGCCATCAGTGAGGGGACAGGGAGCCAGCCCCAGCATTTT
CDR3aa: CAISEGTGSQPQHF

j_gene: TRBJ2-3
v_gene: TRBV27
d_gene: TRBD1
abundance: many
len: 15
CDR3nt: TGTGCCAGCACCGTATGGACAGGCGGCACAGATACGCAGTATTTT
CDR3aa: CASTVWTGGTDTQYF

j_gene: TRBJ2-7
v_gene: TRBV6-2/TRBV6-3
d_gene: -
abundance: many
len: 11
CDR3nt: TGTGCCAGCAGAAGTCCCGGAGAGCAGTACTTC
CDR3aa: CASRSPGEQYF

j_gene: TRBJ2-7
v_gene: TRBV6-2/TRBV6-3
d_gene: TRBD1
abundance: many
len: 12
CDR3nt: TGTGCCAGCAGCTCCGGGACAGGGCTTCAGTACTTC
CDR3aa: CASSSGTGLQYF

j_gene: TRBJ1-6
v_gene: TRBV4-3
d_gene: -
abundance: few
len: 14
CDR3nt: TGCGCCAGCAGCCAAGGATCCACCCCCTCACCCCTCCACTTT
CDR3aa: CASSQGSTPSPLHF

j_gene: TRBJ1-1
v_gene: TRBV6-2/TRBV6-3
d_gene: TRBD1
abundance: many
len: 12
CDR3nt: TGTGCCAGCAGTTGGGACAGGACCGAAGCTTTCTTT
CDR3aa: CASSWDRTEAFF

j_gene: TRBJ1-3
v_gene: TRBV9
d_gene: TRBD1
abundance: -
len: 16
CDR3nt: TGTGCCAGCAGCGTAGACACAGGGGGTACTGGAAACACCATATATTTT
CDR3aa: CASSVDTGGTGNTIYF

j_gene: TRBJ2-5
v_gene: TRBV5-6
d_gene: TRBD1
abundance: many
len: 17
CDR3nt: TGTGCCAGCAGCCAACCTCGGACAGGGGAATTTAAAGAGACCCAGTACTTC
CDR3aa: CASSQPRTGEFKETQYF

j_gene: TRBJ1-6
v_gene: TRBV27
d_gene: -
abundance: many
len: 19
CDR3nt: TGTGCCAGCAGCCCTGACCCCCCCCCCAGGGAGGTGGTCAATTCACCCCTCCACTTT
CDR3aa: CASSPDPPPREVVNSPLHF

j_gene: TRBJ2-5
v_gene: TRBV10-2
d_gene: -
abundance: many
len: 13
CDR3nt: TGCGCCACCTCGAGAGGCCACCGGGAGACCCAGTACTTC
CDR3aa: CATSRGHRETQYF

j_gene: TRBJ1-1
v_gene: TRBV7-9
d_gene: -
abundance: many
len: 14
CDR3nt: TGTGCCGGCCTGAACGCCGTTCTCAACACTGAAGCTTTCTTT
CDR3aa: CAGLNAVLNTEAFF

j_gene: TRBJ2-2
v_gene: TRBV6-6
d_gene: TRBD1
abundance: many
len: 14
CDR3nt: TGTGCCAGCGGGGGACAGGGGCTGGCCGGGGAGCTGTTTTTT
CDR3aa: CASGGQGLAGELFF

j_gene: TRBJ2-1
v_gene: TRBV7-9
d_gene: TRBD2
abundance: -
len: 16
CDR3nt: TGTGCCAGCAGCTTCGGGTATGCGGGGGGGCGATCGGAGCAGTTCTTC
CDR3aa: CASSFGYAGGRSEQFF

j_gene: TRBJ1-3
v_gene: TRBV11-2
d_gene: TRBD1
abundance: many
len: 15
CDR3nt: TGTGCCAGCAGCTGGGGACAGGGAATGGGAAACACCATATATTTT
CDR3aa: CASSWGQGMGNTIYF

j_gene: TRBJ2-7
v_gene: TRBV29-1
d_gene: TRBD1
abundance: many
len: 13
CDR3nt: TGCAGCGTTGAGGGACAGGGGGCTTACGAGCAGTACTTC
CDR3aa: CSVEGQGAYEQYF

j_gene: TRBJ1-1
v_gene: TRBV4-1
d_gene: TRBD1
abundance: -
len: 14
CDR3nt: TGCGCCAGCAGCCTTACAGGGGTTTCGACTGAAGCTTTCTTT
CDR3aa: CASSLTGVSTEAFF

j_gene: TRBJ2-5
v_gene: TRBV7-2
d_gene: TRBD2
abundance: many
len: 15
CDR3nt: TGTGCCAGCAGCTTAGGACTAGCGGGCACCTGGGACCAGTACTTC
CDR3aa: CASSLGLAGTWDQYF

j_gene: TRBJ1-6
v_gene: TRBV20-1
d_gene: -
abundance: -
len: 18
CDR3nt: TGCAGTGCTAGGCTGGTCTATGGCCGAAAACTTGGGTATTCACCCCTCCACTTT
CDR3aa: CSARLVYGRKLGYSPLHF

j_gene: TRBJ1-3
v_gene: TRBV11-2
d_gene: -
abundance: many
len: 14
CDR3nt: TGTGCCAGCAGCTTAGATAGGGCTGGAAACACCATATATTTT
CDR3aa: CASSLDRAGNTIYF